Shown below are 26 T cell receptor beta chains from a single sample sequenced in a study of blood T cell repertoires in COVID-19. The table came from immunoSEQ multiplex PCR; TCRdb's copy has only in-frame clones and leaves some out. The sample lists roughly 160,000 clones, 70% to 90% occurring once. The sample was peripheral blood. All receptors come from an elderly man with COVID-19, enrolled during active disease.

The rearrangement joins TRBV7-2 to TRBJ1-2, with no clear D. This CDR3 is 13 amino acids long. Germline V gives CDR1 SGHTA, CDR2 FQGNSA. The germline V and J ends were trimmed by 5 bases and 7 bases, with 14 bases remaining between them. In nucleotides, the CDR3 is TGTGCCAGCAGCCCTGAGCCTGGGAGTGGCTACACCTTC. Its translation is CASSPEPGSGYTF. Together with reference TRBV7-2 and TRBJ1-2, the CDR3 gives the full variable domain: GAGVSQSPSNKVTEKGKDVELRCDPISGHTALYWYRQSLGQGLEFLIYFQGNSAPDKSGLPSDRFSAERTGGSVSTLTIQRTQQEDSAVYLCASSPEPGSGYTFGSGTRLTVV.

This clone was detected only once. This chain uses TRBV12-3 or TRBV12-4 with TRBJ1-4; no definite D call. V lost 4 bases and J 5 bases, leaving 5 bases between the germline ends. The CDR3 is made up of 12 amino acids. In nucleotides, the CDR3 is TGTGCCAGCAGTTGGGCGAATGAAAAACTGTTTTTT. Amino acid sequence: CASSWANEKLFF.

The chain recombines TRBV7-2 with TRBJ1-4; D gene uncertain. Germline V lookup: CDR1 SGHTA, CDR2 FQGNSA. There are 12 residues in the CDR3. V dropped 5 bases and J dropped 11 bases, with 12 bases sitting between them. The CDR3 spells CASSDWPRKLFF. The CDR3, as DNA: TGTGCCAGCAGCGACTGGCCGAGGAAACTGTTTTTT.

Of note for this clone: The identical CDR3 is also encoded by other nucleotide sequences in the sample. In DNA form, the CDR3 reads TGTGCCAGCAGCTTGGGTGGACAGGGATCTTATGGCTACACCTTC. Protein: CASSLGGQGSYGYTF. The V and J genes are TRBV5-4 and TRBJ1-2; 8 nucleotides line up with TRBD1. The J segment lost 5 bases and the V segment lost 0 bases, leaving 6 bases of the junction unmatched. Germline V lookup: CDR1 SGHNT, CDR2 YYREEE (reference sequence). CDR3 length: 15 residues.

V gene TRBV5-1 combines with J gene TRBJ1-1; 8 positions match TRBD1. CDR1 and CDR2 (germline): SGHRS, YFSETQ. The CDR3 contains 13 residues. V dropped 3 bases and J dropped 4; count of bases not matched to a gene: 2. CDR3 sequence reads: CASSSDRGTEAFF. CDR3 sequence (DNA): TGCGCCAGCAGCTCAGACAGGGGCACTGAAGCTTTCTTT.

DNA for the CDR3: TGCAGTGCTAGTAACTCTCACTCAGAGCAGTACTTC. Its protein is CSASNSHSEQYF. The V gene is TRBV20-1, the J gene TRBJ2-7; D gene unclear. In germline, CDR1 is DFQATT, CDR2 SNEGSKA (reference sequence). Trimming cost V 3 bases and J 7 bases, with 13 bases left between them. The CDR3 contains 12 residues.

The chain has TRBV11-2 and TRBJ1-6; D perhaps matches TRBD1 (6 bases). V dropped 3 bases and J dropped 8 bases, with 20 bases sitting between them. The CDR3 is made up of 17 amino acids. Germline lookup yields CDR1 SGHAT and CDR2 FQNNGV. The CDR3 DNA is TGTGCCAGCAGCTTGACAGGCGGGTCCACGAGGGATTCACCCCTCCACTTT. Translating it yields CASSLTGGSTRDSPLHF. Variable domain in full (rest from reference TRBV11-2 and TRBJ1-6): EAGVAQSPRYKIIEKRQSVAFWCNPISGHATLYWYQQILGQGPKLLIQFQNNGVVDDSQLPKDRFSAERLKGVDSTLKIQPAKLEDSAVYLCASSLTGGSTRDSPLHFGNGTRLTVT.

The table lists this clone with a count of one. This rearrangement joins TRBV6-1 to TRBJ1-2; 10 bases agree with TRBD1. Germline CDR1 is MNHNS and CDR2 is SASEGT. The CDR3 runs to 16 residues. Trimming at V came to 4 bases and at J to 4 bases, leaving 9 bases not matched to a gene. The CDR3 is CASSGQGAGIPYGYTF. For the CDR3, the DNA is TGTGCCAGCAGTGGACAGGGGGCAGGGATACCCTATGGCTACACCTTC.

The chain is built from TRBV4-3 and TRBJ2-1, with 8 bases lining up with TRBD2. This CDR3 spans 16 amino acids. Germline values: CDR1 LGHNA, CDR2 YSLEER. With V trimmed by 0 bases and J by 13 bases, 14 bases remained unmatched. DNA for the CDR3: TGCGCCAGCAGCCAAGATCGAGGTTTATCGGGGGGGAGCCAGTTCTTC. Translation: CASSQDRGLSGGSQFF.

V and J are TRBV28 and TRBJ2-1, with 8 positions matching TRBD2. CDR3 length: 15 amino acids. After removal of 2 bases from V and 4 bases from J, the junction contained 4 bases not matched to a gene. Germline V gene data show CDR1 as MDHEN and CDR2 as SYDVKM. The CDR3 DNA is TGTGCCAGCAGTTTAGGCGGGGGGCTGTACAATGAGCAGTTCTTC. Protein: CASSLGGGLYNEQFF.

The CDR3 DNA reads as TGTGCCAGCAGCTTAGTCATGCGGGGGGGTGAGCAGTTCTTC. It encodes CASSLVMRGGEQFF. This rearrangement joins TRBV7-6 to TRBJ2-1; TRBD2 aligns across 9 bases. Germline V lookup: CDR1 SGHVS, CDR2 FNYEAQ. This CDR3 region has 14 residues. With 1 base clipped from V and 9 bases from J, the junction kept 4 bases outside the gene matches.

The rearrangement joins TRBV6-1 to TRBJ1-2; D might be TRBD1 (5 bases). From germline, CDR1 is MNHNS and CDR2 SASEGT. CDR3 size: 13 residues. V gave up 2 bases and J gave up 8 bases, with 12 bases separating them. In DNA, the CDR3 is TGTGCCAGCAGTGAACCGGGGGTGTACGGCTACACCTTC. Encoded protein: CASSEPGVYGYTF.

The CDR3 nucleotides are TGTGCCAGCAGTTACTCGAGGGTAGGGTCGGCTTTCTTT. The encoded protein is CASSYSRVGSAFF. The chain uses TRBV6-2 or TRBV6-3 and TRBJ1-1; D remains unclear. The germline gives CDR1 MNHEY, CDR2 SVGEGT. The CDR3 consists of 13 residues. V lost 0 bases and J 11 bases, leaving 13 bases between the germline ends.

The sample holds one count of this clone. The V gene is TRBV9, the J gene TRBJ2-2, with 10 bases aligning to TRBD2. Per germline, CDR1 SGDLS and CDR2 YYNGEE. With V trimmed by 0 bases and J by 5 bases, 4 bases remained unmatched. CDR3 length: 16 residues. In nucleotides, the CDR3 is TGTGCCAGCAGCGTAGAAGCGGGGGGGCGTACCGGGGAGCTGTTTTTT. The encoded protein is CASSVEAGGRTGELFF.

This chain connects TRBV5-1 to TRBJ1-5; 10 bases match TRBD1. This CDR3 region has 15 residues. The V and J ends lost 4 bases and 6 bases, in that order; junction bases with no gene match: 7. Looked up from germline, CDR1 is SGHRS and CDR2 is YFSETQ. DNA for the CDR3: TGCGCCAGCAGCCTTGGACAGGGGGTAAGTCAGCCCCAGCATTTT. It codes for CASSLGQGVSQPQHF.

The V and J genes are TRBV6-5 and TRBJ1-1, with D maybe TRBD1 (6 bases). This CDR3 has 13 residues. The germline V and J ends were trimmed by 6 bases and 11 bases, with 19 bases remaining between them. The V gene's germline CDR1 is MNHEY and CDR2 SVGAGI. This CDR3 reads CASRGQTRNDAFF. The CDR3 nucleotides read TGTGCCAGCAGAGGACAGACCAGGAATGATGCTTTCTTT.

The chain recombines TRBV18 with TRBJ2-3; D not resolved. V gave up 6 bases and J gave up 5 bases, with 12 bases separating them. Germline CDR1 is KGHSH and CDR2 is LQKENI. CDR3 length equals 13 residues. Written as DNA, the CDR3 is TGTGCCAGCTCCATTGTTCGAGGAGATACGCAGTATTTT. Translation gives CASSIVRGDTQYF.

The rearrangement joins TRBV19 to TRBJ2-7; 11 bases map to TRBD2. The germline V gene has CDR1 LNHDA and CDR2 SQIVND (reference sequence). Trimming took 3 bases from V and 2 from J; bases not matched to a gene: 3. The CDR3 spans 15 residues. CDR3 residues: CASSIGSGGAYEQYF. The CDR3 nucleotides read TGTGCCAGTAGTATTGGTAGCGGGGGGGCCTACGAGCAGTACTTC.

The genes are TRBV19 and TRBJ1-3; weak D call: TRBD1 (5 bases). Germline V gene data show CDR1 as LNHDA and CDR2 as SQIVND (reference sequence). CDR3 length equals 14 residues. Trimming took 7 bases from V and 8 from J, leaving 18 bases between them. The CDR3 is CASNRRGGADTIYF. In DNA form, the CDR3 reads TGTGCCAGTAACCGTCGTGGCGGGGCGGACACCATATATTTT.

V is TRBV7-9 and J is TRBJ1-3, with unresolved D. Trimming removed 1 base at V and 3 bases at J, with 4 bases between. Germline CDR1 SEHNR, CDR2 FQNEAQ (reference sequence). The CDR3 is made up of 13 amino acids. The CDR3 reads CASSLDGGNTIYF. For the CDR3, the DNA is TGTGCCAGCAGCTTAGACGGTGGAAACACCATATATTTT. The full variable domain, with the rest looked up from reference TRBV7-9 and TRBJ1-3, is DTGVSQNPRHKITKRGQNVTFRCDPISEHNRLYWYRQTLGQGPEFLTYFQNEAQLEKSRLLSDRFSAERPKGSFSTLEIQRTEQGDSAMYLCASSLDGGNTIYFGEGSWLTVV.

This chain links TRBV6-1 with TRBJ1-6; a possible D gene is TRBD1 (6 bases). The CDR3 totals 14 residues. Germline lookup yields CDR1 MNHNS and CDR2 SASEGT. V was shortened by 2 bases and J by 7 bases, with 9 bases between the two germline ends. CDR3 bases: TGTGCCAGCAGTGAAAACAGGGTAAATTCACCCCTCCACTTT. It codes for CASSENRVNSPLHF.

The DNA of the CDR3 is TGTGCCAGCAGCCAAACACAGAACACTGAAGCTTTCTTT. Protein product: CASSQTQNTEAFF. The rearrangement joins TRBV9 to TRBJ1-1, with no clear D. CDR3 length equals 13 residues. Germline assignment: CDR1 SGDLS and CDR2 YYNGEE. The ends were cut back, 4 bases at V and 1 base at J, with 8 bases in the middle.

This clone was recorded once. The V call is TRBV3-1 (or the pseudogene TRBV3-2), the J call TRBJ2-7; the match to TRBD2 covers 7 bases. The V gene end was trimmed by 1 base and the J gene end by 3 bases; junction bases not matched to a gene: 3. This CDR3 comprises 14 residues. The germline V gene has CDR1 LGHDT and CDR2 YNNKEL (reference sequence). The CDR3 region is CASSQVGGGYEQYF. In nucleotides, the CDR3 is TGTGCCAGCAGCCAAGTCGGCGGGGGCTACGAGCAGTACTTC.

The rearrangement uses TRBV11-2 and TRBJ2-1; 12 positions agree with TRBD2. This CDR3 is 15 amino acids long. Germline CDR1 and CDR2: SGHAT and FQNNGV. Trimming at V came to 3 bases and at J to 9 bases, leaving 6 bases not matched to a gene. CDR3: CASSFLAGGPGEQFF. As DNA, the CDR3 is TGTGCCAGCAGCTTTCTAGCGGGGGGGCCGGGTGAGCAGTTCTTC.

V and J are TRBV6-5 and TRBJ1-5; D unresolved. Germline V gene sequence: CDR1 MNHEY, CDR2 SVGAGI. Trimming pared 7 bases from V and 4 bases from J, leaving 5 bases between. The CDR3 totals 11 residues. The CDR3 sequence is CASKLNQPQHF. As DNA, the CDR3 is TGTGCCAGCAAACTAAATCAGCCCCAGCATTTT.

The chain links TRBV18 to TRBJ2-7; D unresolved. Trimming stripped 4 bases from V and 2 bases from J, with 9 bases between. The CDR3 is made up of 13 amino acids. Germline V gene data show CDR1 as KGHSH and CDR2 as LQKENI. The CDR3 bases are TGTGCCAGCTCACTCTCCAGGCCCTACGAGCAGTACTTC. Translation gives CASSLSRPYEQYF.